This T cell receptor (beta chain) stems from a study of shared clonotypes between healthy human individuals. V lost 10 bases, J lost 3 bases, and 15 bases stayed unmatched. The CDR3 loop spans 15 amino acids. Assay used: immunoSEQ multiplex PCR; TCRdb lists only in-frame clones, some missing. The data contain 500,000 to 650,000 clones, roughly four fifths of them singletons. The gene calls are TRBV23-1 and TRBJ2-7; 7 bases map to TRBD1. TRBV23-1 is known as an ORF, though its function is uncertain. This TCR came from a woman in her 40s in good health. Some clones in this sample may be carry-over from other donors' samples. The specimen was PBMCs. The CDR3 nucleotides read TGCGCCACAGGGGGATTTTCCGGATTGGTCTACGAGCAGTACTTC. Protein product: CATGGFSGLVYEQYF.